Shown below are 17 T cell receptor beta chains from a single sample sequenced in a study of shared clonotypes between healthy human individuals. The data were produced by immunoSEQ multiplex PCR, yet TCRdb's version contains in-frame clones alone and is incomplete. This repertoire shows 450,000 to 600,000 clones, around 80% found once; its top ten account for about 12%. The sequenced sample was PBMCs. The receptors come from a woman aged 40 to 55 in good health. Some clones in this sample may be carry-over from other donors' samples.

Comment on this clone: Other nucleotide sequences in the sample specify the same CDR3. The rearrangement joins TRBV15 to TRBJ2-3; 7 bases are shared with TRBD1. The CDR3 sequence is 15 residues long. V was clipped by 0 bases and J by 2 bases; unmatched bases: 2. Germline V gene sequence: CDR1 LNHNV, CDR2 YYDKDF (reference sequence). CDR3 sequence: CATSREGQTTDTQYF. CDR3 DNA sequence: TGTGCCACCAGCAGAGAGGGACAGACCACAGATACGCAGTATTTT.

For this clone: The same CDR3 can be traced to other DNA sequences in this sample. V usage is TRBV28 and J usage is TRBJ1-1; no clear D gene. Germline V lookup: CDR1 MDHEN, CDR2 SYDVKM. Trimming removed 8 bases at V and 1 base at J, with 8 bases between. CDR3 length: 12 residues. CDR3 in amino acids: CASYGPNTEAFF. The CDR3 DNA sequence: TGTGCCAGCTATGGACCGAACACTGAAGCTTTCTTT.

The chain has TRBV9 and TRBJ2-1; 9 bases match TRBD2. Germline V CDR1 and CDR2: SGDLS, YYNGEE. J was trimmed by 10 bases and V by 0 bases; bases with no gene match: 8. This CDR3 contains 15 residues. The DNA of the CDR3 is TGTGCCAGCAGCGTAGTTAGCGGGAGTCGGAGCGAGCAGTTCTTC. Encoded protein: CASSVVSGSRSEQFF.

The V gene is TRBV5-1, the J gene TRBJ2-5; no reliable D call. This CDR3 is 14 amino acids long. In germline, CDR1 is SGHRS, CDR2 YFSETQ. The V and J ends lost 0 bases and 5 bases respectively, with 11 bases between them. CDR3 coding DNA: TGCGCCAGCAGCTTGGTGGGCCGCGCGGAGACCCAGTACTTC. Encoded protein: CASSLVGRAETQYF. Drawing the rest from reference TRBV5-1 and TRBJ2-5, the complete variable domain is KAGVTQTPRYLIKTRGQQVTLSCSPISGHRSVSWYQQTPGQGLQFLFEYFSETQRNKGNFPGRFSGRQFSNSRSEMNVSTLELGDSALYLCASSLVGRAETQYFGPGTRLLVL.

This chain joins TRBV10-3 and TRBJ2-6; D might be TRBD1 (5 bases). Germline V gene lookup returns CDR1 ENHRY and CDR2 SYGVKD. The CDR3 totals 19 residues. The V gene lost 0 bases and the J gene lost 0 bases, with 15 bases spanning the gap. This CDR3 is CAISESAVRVSSGANVLTF. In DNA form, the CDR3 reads TGTGCCATCAGTGAGTCGGCTGTCAGGGTGAGCTCTGGGGCCAACGTCCTGACTTTC.

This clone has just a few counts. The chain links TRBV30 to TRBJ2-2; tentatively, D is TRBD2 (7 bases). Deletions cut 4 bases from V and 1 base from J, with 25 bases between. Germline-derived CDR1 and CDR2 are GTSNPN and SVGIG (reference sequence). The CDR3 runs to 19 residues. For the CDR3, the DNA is TGTGCCTGGATAGGCCTGGGGGGCAGGCTAGCGGAGAACACCGGGGAGCTGTTTTTT. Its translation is CAWIGLGGRLAENTGELFF.

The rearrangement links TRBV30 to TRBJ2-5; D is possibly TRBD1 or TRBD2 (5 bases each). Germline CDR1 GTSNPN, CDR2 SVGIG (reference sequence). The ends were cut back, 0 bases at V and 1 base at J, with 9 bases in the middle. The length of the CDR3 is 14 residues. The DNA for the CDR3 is TGTGCCTGGAGTGTAAGAGGGGTCCAAGAGACCCAGTACTTC. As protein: CAWSVRGVQETQYF. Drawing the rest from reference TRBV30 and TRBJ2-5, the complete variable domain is SQTIHQWPATLVQPVGSPLSLECTVEGTSNPNLYWYRQAAGRGLQLLFYSVGIGQISSEVPQNLSASRPQDRQFILSSKKLLLSDSGFYLCAWSVRGVQETQYFGPGTRLLVL.

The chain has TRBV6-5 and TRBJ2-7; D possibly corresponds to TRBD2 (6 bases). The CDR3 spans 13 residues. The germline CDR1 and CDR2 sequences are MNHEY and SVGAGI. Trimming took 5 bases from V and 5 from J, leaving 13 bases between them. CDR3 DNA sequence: TGTGCCAGCAGTGGGACTTTAGGGGACGAGCAGTACTTC. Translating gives CASSGTLGDEQYF.

The DNA for the CDR3 is TGTGCCAGCAGCTTAAGACTAGCGGAGAGCTCCTACGAGCAGTACTTC. Its translation: CASSLRLAESSYEQYF. The V gene is TRBV13, the J gene TRBJ2-7; 9 nucleotides align to TRBD2. Looked up from germline, CDR1 is PRHDT and CDR2 is FYEKMQ (reference sequence). Unmatched junction bases numbered 5, after V lost 2 bases and J lost 0 bases. This CDR3 has 16 residues.

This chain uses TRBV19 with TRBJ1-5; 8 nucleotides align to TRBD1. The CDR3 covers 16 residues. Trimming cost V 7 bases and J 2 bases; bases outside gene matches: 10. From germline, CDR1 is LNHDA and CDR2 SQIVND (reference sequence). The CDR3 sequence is CASTTFGQGRNQPQHF. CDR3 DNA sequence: TGTGCCAGTACCACCTTCGGACAGGGACGCAATCAGCCCCAGCATTTT.

The DNA of the CDR3 is TGTGCCAGCAGCTTAGAGGTAGCGGAACCCTACGAGCAGTACTTC. Encoded protein: CASSLEVAEPYEQYF. The chain is built from TRBV11-2 and TRBJ2-7, with D perhaps matching TRBD2 (6 bases). Trimming took 0 bases from V and 2 from J, leaving 11 bases between them. Germline values: CDR1 SGHAT, CDR2 FQNNGV. The CDR3 consists of 15 residues. The entire variable domain, with the rest obtained from reference TRBV11-2 and TRBJ2-7, is as follows: EAGVAQSPRYKIIEKRQSVAFWCNPISGHATLYWYQQILGQGPKLLIQFQNNGVVDDSQLPKDRFSAERLKGVDSTLKIQPAKLEDSAVYLCASSLEVAEPYEQYFGPGTRLTVT.

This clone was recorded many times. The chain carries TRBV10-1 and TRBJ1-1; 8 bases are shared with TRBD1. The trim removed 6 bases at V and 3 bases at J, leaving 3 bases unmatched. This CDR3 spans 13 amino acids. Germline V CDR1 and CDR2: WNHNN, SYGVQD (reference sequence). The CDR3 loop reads CASSKQGDTEAFF. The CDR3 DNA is TGCGCCAGCAGCAAACAGGGGGACACTGAAGCTTTCTTT.

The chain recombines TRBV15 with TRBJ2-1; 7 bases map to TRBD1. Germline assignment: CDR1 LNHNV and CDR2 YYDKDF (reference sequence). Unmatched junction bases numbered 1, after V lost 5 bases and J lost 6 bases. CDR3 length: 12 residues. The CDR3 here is CATSPGGNEQFF. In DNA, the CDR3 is TGTGCCACCAGCCCAGGGGGCAATGAGCAGTTCTTC. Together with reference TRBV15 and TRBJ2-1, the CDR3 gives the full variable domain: DAMVIQNPRYQVTQFGKPVTLSCSQTLNHNVMYWYQQKSSQAPKLLFHYYDKDFNNEADTPDNFQSRRPNTSFCFLDIRSPGLGDTAMYLCATSPGGNEQFFGPGTRLTVL.

This chain's CDR3 is CAWASLGTGDGPREQYF. CDR3 DNA sequence: TGTGCCTGGGCGAGCCTTGGGACGGGAGACGGCCCTCGAGAGCAGTACTTC. The chain uses TRBV30 and TRBJ2-7, with TRBD2 as a possible D gene (6 bases). Germline V lookup: CDR1 GTSNPN, CDR2 SVGIG (reference sequence). This CDR3 has 17 residues. Trimming stripped 5 bases from V and 7 bases from J, with 30 bases between.

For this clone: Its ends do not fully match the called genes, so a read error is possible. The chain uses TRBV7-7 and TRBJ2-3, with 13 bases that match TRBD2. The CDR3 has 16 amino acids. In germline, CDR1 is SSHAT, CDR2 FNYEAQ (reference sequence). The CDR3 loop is CASSLGLAGVADTQYF. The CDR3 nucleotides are TGTGCTAGCAGCTTAGGACTAGCGGGAGTGGCAGATACGCAGTATTTT.

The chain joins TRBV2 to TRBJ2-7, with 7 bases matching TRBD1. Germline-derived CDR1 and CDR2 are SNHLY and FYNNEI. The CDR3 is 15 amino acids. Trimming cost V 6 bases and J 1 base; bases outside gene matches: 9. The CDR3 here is CASRASTGRSYEQYF. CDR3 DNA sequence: TGTGCCAGCAGGGCCTCGACAGGGAGATCCTACGAGCAGTACTTC.

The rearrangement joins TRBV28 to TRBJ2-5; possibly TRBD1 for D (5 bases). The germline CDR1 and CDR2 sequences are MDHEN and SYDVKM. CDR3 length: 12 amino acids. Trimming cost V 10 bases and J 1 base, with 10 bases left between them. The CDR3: CATGRAQETQYF. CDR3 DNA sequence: TGTGCCACCGGCAGGGCCCAAGAGACCCAGTACTTC.